These T cell receptor beta chains were read from a single sample in a study of T cell responses to AZD1222 COVID-19 vaccine. Measured with immunoSEQ multiplex PCR; TCRdb has only the in-frame clones, and not every one. The data hold nearly 35,000 clones, with roughly 74% observed a single time. Sequenced here: peripheral blood, sampled 28 days after the second AZD1222 dose. The receptors come from an adult who received the AZD1222 COVID-19 vaccine. Each CDR3 is given with its conserved first and last residue. The order of the fields is D gene, J gene, clone size, V gene, CDR3 DNA, CDR3 protein. D genes are given only for firm matches. Size is stated for part of the rows, as once, few or many counts, or as a class when the clone is expanded.

d_gene: NA; j_gene: TRBJ1-2; abundance: NA; v_gene: TRBV5-1; CDR3nt: TGCGCCAGCAACGTTATGGATTCTAACTATGGCTACACCTTC; CDR3aa: CASNVMDSNYGYTF
d_gene: NA; j_gene: TRBJ2-2; abundance: NA; v_gene: TRBV4-1; CDR3nt: TGCGCCAGCAGCCAGAGTCGGTTAGGGGTCCAAGGGGAGCTGTTTTTT; CDR3aa: CASSQSRLGVQGELFF
d_gene: NA; j_gene: TRBJ1-2; abundance: NA; v_gene: TRBV5-1; CDR3nt: TGCGCCAGCAGCTTGGTCCCGGGGGAAAGAGGCTACACCTTC; CDR3aa: CASSLVPGERGYTF
d_gene: NA; j_gene: TRBJ2-5; abundance: NA; v_gene: TRBV29-1; CDR3nt: TGCAGCGTTCCGGGACAAAACCAAGAGACCCAGTACTTC; CDR3aa: CSVPGQNQETQYF
d_gene: NA; j_gene: TRBJ2-1; abundance: NA; v_gene: TRBV6-5; CDR3nt: TGTGCCAGCAGTTACTCAGGGGCCTACAATGAGCAGTTCTTC; CDR3aa: CASSYSGAYNEQFF
d_gene: NA; j_gene: TRBJ2-6; abundance: NA; v_gene: TRBV23-1; CDR3nt: TGCGCCAGCAGTCAAATCCACTCTGGGGCCAACGTCCTGACTTTC; CDR3aa: CASSQIHSGANVLTF
d_gene: TRBD2; j_gene: TRBJ2-3; abundance: few; v_gene: TRBV7-2; CDR3nt: TGTGCCAGCAGCTTAGAGTCGCCTAGCGGGGTACGGGATACGCAGTATTTT; CDR3aa: CASSLESPSGVRDTQYF
d_gene: NA; j_gene: TRBJ1-2; abundance: NA; v_gene: TRBV6-1; CDR3nt: TGTGCCAGCAGTGAAGGGCGAACCGGCTATGGCTACACCTTC; CDR3aa: CASSEGRTGYGYTF
d_gene: NA; j_gene: TRBJ1-4; abundance: NA; v_gene: TRBV7-2; CDR3nt: TGTGCCAGCAGCCCCCACACAACTAATGAAAAACTGTTTTTT; CDR3aa: CASSPHTTNEKLFF
d_gene: NA; j_gene: TRBJ1-3; abundance: NA; v_gene: TRBV9; CDR3nt: TGTGCCAGCAGCCGGACGGGAGACTCTGGAAACACCATATATTTT; CDR3aa: CASSRTGDSGNTIYF
d_gene: TRBD1; j_gene: TRBJ1-2; abundance: NA; v_gene: TRBV19; CDR3nt: TGTGCCAGTAGTGGTGGAGGACAGGGGGCTTATGGCTACACCTTC; CDR3aa: CASSGGGQGAYGYTF
d_gene: TRBD1; j_gene: TRBJ2-5; abundance: NA; v_gene: TRBV5-1; CDR3nt: TGCGCCAGCAGCTTGGTTCGGTGGGACACAGGGGTACAAGAGACCCAGTACTTC; CDR3aa: CASSLVRWDTGVQETQYF
d_gene: NA; j_gene: TRBJ1-2; abundance: once; v_gene: TRBV2; CDR3nt: TGTGCCAGCAGTGGACGATCGACGGACCGCTATGGCTACACCTTC; CDR3aa: CASSGRSTDRYGYTF
d_gene: NA; j_gene: TRBJ2-7; abundance: few; v_gene: TRBV7-2; CDR3nt: TGTGCCAGCAGCTTGACACCCCGGAGCCACGAGCAGTACTTC; CDR3aa: CASSLTPRSHEQYF
d_gene: NA; j_gene: TRBJ1-2; abundance: NA; v_gene: TRBV5-5; CDR3nt: TGTGCCAGCAGCTTGGAATACACCCCCAACTATGGCTACACCTTC; CDR3aa: CASSLEYTPNYGYTF
d_gene: NA; j_gene: TRBJ2-5; abundance: NA; v_gene: TRBV12-5; CDR3nt: TGTGCTAGTGGCCAAATGACAGTCCAAGAGACCCAGTACTTC; CDR3aa: CASGQMTVQETQYF
d_gene: NA; j_gene: TRBJ2-2; abundance: NA; v_gene: TRBV5-8; CDR3nt: TGTGCCAGCAGCTTCATTCTTCTCGGCGGGGAGCTGTTTTTT; CDR3aa: CASSFILLGGELFF
d_gene: TRBD1; j_gene: TRBJ1-5; abundance: few; v_gene: TRBV19; CDR3nt: TGTGCCAGTACCCCAGGGGGTTGGCGCAATCAGCCCCAGCATTTT; CDR3aa: CASTPGGWRNQPQHF
d_gene: TRBD1; j_gene: TRBJ2-1; abundance: once; v_gene: TRBV10-3; CDR3nt: TGTGCCATCAGTGGTTCCGGGACAGGGTTCGACAATGAGCAGTTCTTC; CDR3aa: CAISGSGTGFDNEQFF
d_gene: NA; j_gene: TRBJ1-4; abundance: few; v_gene: TRBV9; CDR3nt: TGTGCCAGCAAGAAACAGGGTACTAATGAAAAACTGTTTTTT; CDR3aa: CASKKQGTNEKLFF
d_gene: NA; j_gene: TRBJ2-1; abundance: NA; v_gene: TRBV10-2; CDR3nt: TGCGCCAGCAGTGAGTCTTACAATGAGCAGTTCTTC; CDR3aa: CASSESYNEQFF
d_gene: NA; j_gene: TRBJ1-1; abundance: NA; v_gene: TRBV7-2; CDR3nt: TGTGCCAGCAGCTTAGGCCAAACCAACACTGAAGCTTTCTTT; CDR3aa: CASSLGQTNTEAFF
d_gene: NA; j_gene: TRBJ2-7; abundance: NA; v_gene: TRBV20-1; CDR3nt: TGCAGTGCTAGCCGAACCTACGAGCAGTACTTC; CDR3aa: CSASRTYEQYF
d_gene: NA; j_gene: TRBJ2-1; abundance: once; v_gene: TRBV2; CDR3nt: TGTGCCAGCAGTCCGCTCGTCTTGGCCAATGAGCAGTTCTTC; CDR3aa: CASSPLVLANEQFF
d_gene: NA; j_gene: TRBJ2-2; abundance: NA; v_gene: TRBV14; CDR3nt: TGTGCCAGCAGCCAAGAAGGCCCGAACACCGGGGAGCTGTTTTTT; CDR3aa: CASSQEGPNTGELFF
d_gene: NA; j_gene: TRBJ2-7; abundance: NA; v_gene: TRBV7-2; CDR3nt: TGTGCCAGCAGCTCTCAGGACGGTGTCTCCTACGAGCAGTACTTC; CDR3aa: CASSSQDGVSYEQYF
d_gene: TRBD2; j_gene: TRBJ2-7; abundance: NA; v_gene: TRBV6-5; CDR3nt: TGTGCCAGCAGTCCCGCGGGGGGATCCTACGAGCAGTACTTC; CDR3aa: CASSPAGGSYEQYF
d_gene: NA; j_gene: TRBJ1-1; abundance: NA; v_gene: TRBV3-1/TRBV3-2; CDR3nt: TGTGCCAGCAAGGATGCGGGGGAAGCTTTCTTT; CDR3aa: CASKDAGEAFF
d_gene: NA; j_gene: TRBJ2-1; abundance: NA; v_gene: TRBV5-6; CDR3nt: TGTGCCAGCAGCTTAATGACCCTACGGGAGTATGAGCAGTTCTTC; CDR3aa: CASSLMTLREYEQFF
d_gene: TRBD1; j_gene: TRBJ1-3; abundance: NA; v_gene: TRBV6-5; CDR3nt: TGTGCCAGTAGAGGGGGCGCTGGAAACACCATATATTTT; CDR3aa: CASRGGAGNTIYF
d_gene: NA; j_gene: TRBJ2-1; abundance: few; v_gene: TRBV2; CDR3nt: TGTGCCAGCAGTGAACCCTTCCTTCCTGAGCAGTTCTTC; CDR3aa: CASSEPFLPEQFF
d_gene: TRBD2; j_gene: TRBJ2-1; abundance: few; v_gene: TRBV9; CDR3nt: TGTGCCAGCAGCGCACCTAGCGGGAGTTACAATGAGCAGTTCTTC; CDR3aa: CASSAPSGSYNEQFF
d_gene: NA; j_gene: TRBJ1-1; abundance: NA; v_gene: TRBV5-1; CDR3nt: TGCGCCAGCAGCTTGGCGCAGTCGGGGCGGAACACTGAAGCTTTCTTT; CDR3aa: CASSLAQSGRNTEAFF
d_gene: NA; j_gene: TRBJ1-6; abundance: NA; v_gene: TRBV7-8; CDR3nt: TGTGCCAGCAGCTTGACAGGCTTAAGATCACCCCTCCACTTT; CDR3aa: CASSLTGLRSPLHF
d_gene: NA; j_gene: TRBJ1-2; abundance: few; v_gene: TRBV11-2; CDR3nt: TGTGCCAGCAGCTTAGATCGGCATACCTATGGCTACACCTTC; CDR3aa: CASSLDRHTYGYTF